Below are 7 T cell receptor beta chains sequenced from a single sample in a study of cytomegalovirus exposure and HLA in healthy donors. The PCR was carried out with 60 Vbeta primers and 13 Jbeta primers. Produced via immunoSEQ multiplex PCR; TCRdb's table is partial and in-frame only. The repertoire includes over 130,000 clones, roughly three fifths of them detected once, and around 6% sits in the top ten. Sequencing input: PBMCs. The source is an older woman in good health and CMV-seronegative.

This clone has more than one count but fewer than ten. This chain links TRBV20-1 with TRBJ1-2; 8 positions agree with TRBD1. The V gene end was trimmed by 4 bases and the J gene end by 6 bases; junction bases not matched to a gene: 1. Per the germline V gene, CDR1 is DFQATT and CDR2 is SNEGSKA (reference sequence). The length of the CDR3 is 11 residues. The CDR3 loop is CSAKTGDGYTF. The CDR3, as DNA: TGCAGTGCTAAGACAGGGGATGGCTACACCTTC.

This clone was seen a few times. The chain couples TRBV6-5 to TRBJ1-5; 7 bases agree with TRBD1. V lost 6 bases to trimming and J lost 3 bases; unmatched junction nucleotides: 5. Germline CDR1 and CDR2: MNHEY and SVGAGI. This CDR3 contains 14 residues. CDR3 nucleotide sequence: TGTGCCAGCAGACCCGGACAGGCCAATCAGCCCCAGCATTTT. Encoded protein: CASRPGQANQPQHF.

This clone has just a few counts. V is TRBV5-4 and J is TRBJ1-1; perhaps TRBD1 as D (6 bases). V shed 5 bases and J shed 10 bases, with 18 bases lying between them. CDR1 and CDR2 (germline): SGHNT, YYREEE (reference sequence). The CDR3 consists of 13 residues. The CDR3 protein is CASRRSGALAAFF. Here the CDR3 DNA reads TGTGCCAGCAGGAGGTCAGGGGCTCTCGCAGCTTTCTTT.

The chain uses TRBV9 and TRBJ2-6; 15 bases are shared with TRBD2. The V gene's germline CDR1 is SGDLS and CDR2 YYNGEE. After removal of 4 bases from V and 3 bases from J, the junction contained 8 bases not matched to a gene. There are 19 residues in the CDR3. The CDR3: CASSPGTSGGPGGANVLTF. DNA of the CDR3: TGTGCCAGCAGCCCGGGGACTAGCGGGGGGCCAGGTGGGGCCAACGTCCTGACTTTC.

This clone occurred a few times. This chain joins TRBV2 and TRBJ2-5; possible D gene TRBD2, 6 bases. This CDR3 spans 15 amino acids. CDR1 is SNHLY, CDR2 FYNNEI, per germline. The V end was cut by 4 bases, the J end by 3 bases, with 15 bases between. The CDR3 bases are TGTGCCAGCAGTGGTAATAGCGGCGTGAAAGAGACCCAGTACTTC. It specifies CASSGNSGVKETQYF.

The chain recombines TRBV18 with TRBJ1-1; D may be TRBD1 (5 bases). The germline CDR1 and CDR2 sequences are KGHSH and LQKENI. The CDR3 is 19 amino acids. V was pared by 2 bases and J by 3 bases, with 25 bases between. CDR3 sequence reads: CASSPKYTPGAGVDTEAFF. The CDR3 nucleotides are TGTGCCAGCTCACCAAAATACACCCCTGGGGCGGGGGTGGACACTGAAGCTTTCTTT.

The rearrangement links TRBV28 to TRBJ2-7; 11 bases map to TRBD2. V lost 5 bases and J lost 2; bases outside the gene matches: 2. Germline V gene data show CDR1 as MDHEN and CDR2 as SYDVKM. The CDR3 loop spans 14 amino acids. In DNA form, the CDR3 reads TGTGCCAGCAGTACTAGCGGGAGAACCTACGAGCAGTACTTC. This codes for CASSTSGRTYEQYF.